Following are 8 T cell receptor beta chains from one sample sequenced in a study of blood T cell repertoires in COVID-19. Generated by immunoSEQ multiplex PCR, the TCRdb table keeps only in-frame clones and is missing some. The repertoire consists of 140,000 or so clones, with around 90% occurring once and the leading ten covering 5.4%. The sample consisted of peripheral blood. The receptors originated from a human donor in a cohort sampled during active COVID-19.

The chain links TRBV30 to TRBJ1-6; D is unresolved. V dropped 4 bases and J dropped 11 bases, with 18 bases sitting between them. This CDR3 spans 14 amino acids. Germline V gives CDR1 GTSNPN, CDR2 SVGIG (reference sequence). CDR3 protein: CAWTPPGLRAPLHF. The CDR3 coding sequence is TGTGCCTGGACTCCCCCGGGATTAAGGGCACCCCTCCACTTT. Based on the CDR3 plus reference TRBV30 and TRBJ1-6, the full variable domain is SQTIHQWPATLVQPVGSPLSLECTVEGTSNPNLYWYRQAAGRGLQLLFYSVGIGQISSEVPQNLSASRPQDRQFILSSKKLLLSDSGFYLCAWTPPGLRAPLHFGNGTRLTVT.

The J gene is TRBJ2-2, the V gene TRBV27; 7 bases fit TRBD2. The CDR3 length is 20 residues. Looked up from germline, CDR1 is MNHEY and CDR2 is SMNVEV (reference sequence). The ends lost 4 bases at V and 0 bases at J; junction bases unmatched: 17. The CDR3 region is CASSSSYQGLPYSNTGELFF. CDR3 nucleotides: TGTGCCAGCAGTTCCTCCTACCAGGGACTACCTTATTCGAACACCGGGGAGCTGTTTTTT.

This clone was counted a single time. This sequence joins TRBV3-1 (or the pseudogene TRBV3-2) and TRBJ2-5; TRBD2 matches 9 bases. Germline V lookup: CDR1 LGHDT, CDR2 YNNKEL (reference sequence). This CDR3 contains 17 residues. J gave up 5 bases and V 1 base, and 11 bases lay outside the gene matches. The CDR3 region is CASSQVDSGGSRETQYF. The CDR3, as DNA: TGTGCCAGCAGCCAAGTCGATAGCGGGGGTAGTAGGGAGACCCAGTACTTC.

This clone has a handful of counts. The chain links TRBV3-1 (or the pseudogene TRBV3-2) to TRBJ1-1, with a tentative D call TRBD1 (6 bases). The germline gives CDR1 LGHDT, CDR2 YNNKEL (reference sequence). The CDR3 has 13 residues. Deletions cut 0 bases from V and 11 bases from J, with 13 bases between. As DNA, the CDR3 is TGTGCCAGCAGCCAAGAAGGGAAGGGGGAGGCTTTCTTT. It codes for CASSQEGKGEAFF.

This sequence joins TRBV24-1 and TRBJ2-7, with 9 positions matching TRBD2. CDR1 KGHDR and CDR2 SFDVKD come from the germline V gene. Germline trimming cut 7 bases from V and 13 bases from J; bases unmatched to any gene: 19. This CDR3 has 15 amino acids. Written as DNA, the CDR3 is TGTGCCACCAGCCCCGGTGGCGGGAGGGGCTTGGAGCGATACTTC. As protein: CATSPGGGRGLERYF.

The chain couples TRBV19 to TRBJ2-1; 13 bases map to TRBD2. Germline CDR1 LNHDA, CDR2 SQIVND (reference sequence). The CDR3 is made up of 22 amino acids. The junction had 23 bases not matched to a gene; V was cut back by 5 bases and J by 4 bases. For the CDR3, the DNA is TGTGCCAGTAGTCATAACGCGGGAACTAGCGGGAGGGCCACCCTATTATACAATGAGCAGTTCTTC. Translation: CASSHNAGTSGRATLLYNEQFF.

The chain joins TRBV24-1 to TRBJ2-3; 7 bases line up with TRBD2. Germline V CDR1 and CDR2: KGHDR, SFDVKD. This CDR3 is 16 amino acids long. J gave up 0 bases and V 4 bases, and 6 bases lay outside the gene matches. DNA for the CDR3: TGTGCCACCAGTGACCCCGGGACTACAAGCACAGATACGCAGTATTTT. Its translation is CATSDPGTTSTDTQYF.

The rearrangement uses TRBV2 and TRBJ1-4; TRBD1 aligns across 7 bases. The CDR3 totals 15 residues. V gave up 3 bases and J gave up 10 bases; unmatched junction bases: 11. CDR1 is SNHLY and CDR2 is FYNNEI in the germline V gene. The CDR3 sequence: CASSERKQGLGKLFF. The CDR3 DNA reads TGTGCCAGCAGTGAGAGGAAACAGGGGTTAGGAAAACTGTTTTTT.